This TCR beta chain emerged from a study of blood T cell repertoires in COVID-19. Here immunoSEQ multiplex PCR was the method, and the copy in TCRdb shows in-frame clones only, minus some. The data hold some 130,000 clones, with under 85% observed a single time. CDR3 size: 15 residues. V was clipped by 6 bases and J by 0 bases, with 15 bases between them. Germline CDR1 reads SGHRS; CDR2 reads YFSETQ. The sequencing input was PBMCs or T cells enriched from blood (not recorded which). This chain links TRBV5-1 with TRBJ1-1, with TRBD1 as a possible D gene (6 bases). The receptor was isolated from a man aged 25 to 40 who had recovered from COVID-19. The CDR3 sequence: CASTAGTLLNTEAFF. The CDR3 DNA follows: TGCGCCAGCACGGCCGGGACATTATTGAACACTGAAGCTTTCTTT.